This T cell receptor (beta chain) came from a study of blood T cell repertoires in COVID-19 (dated by TCRdb to between 2020 and 2021). A note on the overall study: Samples covering the acute and convalescent phases of COVID-19 were provided by collaborators in the United States, Italy and Spain. The prospective study material was composed of cDNA or gDNA derived from T cells, B-cell-depleted T cells, or PBMCs. The dataset comprised deeply sampled blood TCRbeta repertoires from subjects exposed to, actively infected with, or recovered from COVID-19. A freely available public database, intended as a resource for researchers studying the immune response to SARS-CoV-2, is where the repertoires were released. Samples came from the ongoing ImmuneRACE study (first 160 participants) plus 1,254 subjects from 6 global collaborators. Sample metadata almost always included a de-identified subject ID, COVID-19 status, age in years and sex. Where available, HLA class I and class II types were taken from metadata supplied by the sample provider and were not determined by assay-based typing.

Points on this clone: What antigen it recognizes has not been identified. No much larger clonotype is one base removed from it; base qualities were not supplied.

The germline ends are 9 bases apart after V is trimmed by 4 bases and J by 8 bases. Inclusive of the bounding cysteine and phenylalanine, the CDR3 is 12 residues long. Of all the DNA, just the CDR3 is kept, 36 bases in frame from base 1. The germline V gene gives CDR1 as ENHRY and CDR2 as SYGVKD. Results and caveats for the whole study, not just this receptor: How much clinical and demographic metadata was included differed by source and by participant, and the metadata was provided uncurated.

The immunoSEQ Assay, a bias-controlled multiplex PCR, was used to amplify TCRbeta CDR3 regions from genomic DNA. The paper's processing steps were these. The number of nucleated cells in each sample was estimated from the amplification of reference gene primers within the assay. To quantify the absolute abundance of each unique TCRbeta CDR3 rearrangement, sequence reads were collapsed and filtered. Productive Simpson clonality was computed per sample as the square root of Simpson's diversity index over productive rearrangements. Entries here come from immuneACCESS through TCRdb and include only in-frame sequences with V and J called. Some clones fail to appear in such tables; in the studies checked, an unresolved V gene covers under half of the shortfall, and the cause of the remainder is unknown. The V and J calls and clone size are taken from that table; D and trimming were inferred from the DNA. Across this sample there are hundreds of thousands of clones, with 86% seen only once. The ten largest clones represent 13% of the sample.

One collaborating source in Seattle enrolled patients during active infection and followed them longitudinally through the course of disease. Each collaborating institution followed its own protocols to collect whole blood in K2EDTA tubes. For TCRbeta analysis, collaborators shipped samples as frozen whole blood, isolated PBMCs, or DNA extracted from either of those sample types. The chain links TRBV10-3 with TRBJ2-1, and the D gene may be TRBD2, 7 bases matching. Specimen: peripheral blood. The receptor was derived from a woman aged 70 to 79 with COVID-19, enrolled during active disease. The CDR3: CAISGGGDEQFF. The DNA is as follows: TGTGCCATCAGTGGGGGGGGCGATGAGCAGTTCTTC.